This entry lists 20 T cell receptor beta chains sequenced from one sample in a study of regulatory T cells in long-lasting Graves disease. Time point specified: newly diagnosed GD, antithyroid drugs for less than 3 months. The TCR library was made from RNA extracted from PBMCs. Arm-PCR of CDR3 regions with iRepertoire HTBI primers generated TCR beta libraries. TCRdb fed the multiplex PCR reads into MiXCR, producing one record per CDR3 protein. The profile covers approximately 400,000 distinct CDR3 sequences, with approximately 16% appearing a single time and about 7.8% taken by the ten largest. The same data also went into a second study, on T cells in Graves' hyperthyroidism and ophthalmopathy.

This sample comprised peripheral blood mononuclear cells (PBMCs), obtained at new diagnosis, from a patient treated with antithyroid drugs. These receptors were obtained from a woman aged 40 to 50 with Graves disease.

The V call is TRBV5-1, the J call TRBJ2-3, with TRBD1 as a possible D gene (6 bases). The germline CDR1 and CDR2 sequences are SGHRS and YFSETQ. The V and J ends lost 3 bases and 6 bases respectively, with 17 bases between them. The CDR3 runs 15 residues. This CDR3 reads CASSSMGQVSDTQYF. The DNA of the CDR3 is TGCGCCAGCAGCTCCATGGGACAAGTTTCGGATACGCAGTATTTT.

The chain has TRBV13 and TRBJ1-4, with a possible D match to TRBD1 (5 bases). Trimming removed 7 bases from V and 0 bases from J, with 15 bases in between. Germline values: CDR1 PRHDT, CDR2 FYEKMQ (reference sequence). The CDR3 spans 16 residues. CDR3 sequence reads: CASTSRGAATNEKLFF. The CDR3 DNA follows: TGTGCCAGCACCTCACGAGGGGCTGCAACTAATGAAAAACTGTTTTTT.

Of note for this clonotype: Here the CDR3 omits its conserved ending phenylalanine or tryptophan, so a read error is the likely source. The rearrangement links TRBV20-1 to TRBJ2-3, with 7 bases identical to TRBD1. Trimming at V came to 8 bases and at J to 0 bases, leaving 2 bases not matched to a gene. Germline V lookup: CDR1 DFQATT, CDR2 SNEGSKA (reference sequence). This CDR3 contains 12 residues. The CDR3 DNA is TGCAGTCCAGGGGGTAGCACAGATACGCAGTATCTT. Its translation is CSPGGSTDTQYL.

This clonotype was found many times. The rearrangement uses TRBV20-1 and TRBJ1-6, with D maybe TRBD1 (5 bases). This CDR3 region has 13 residues. Trimming took 6 bases from V and 10 from J, leaving 16 bases between them. The V gene's germline CDR1 is DFQATT and CDR2 SNEGSKA (reference sequence). DNA for the CDR3: TGCAGTGCCTCAGACGGGGGAGGCTCACCCCTCCACTTT. Residues: CSASDGGGSPLHF.

The chain carries TRBV6-1 and TRBJ2-7, with a possible D match to TRBD1 (5 bases). CDR3 length: 11 amino acids. From germline, CDR1 is MNHNS and CDR2 SASEGT. V lost 4 bases, J lost 7 bases, and 8 bases lay in between. CDR3 sequence (DNA): TGTGCCAGCAGTGTTCCAGGGGAGCAGTACTTC. This codes for CASSVPGEQYF.

This clonotype has a count of ten or more. This chain connects TRBV10-3 to TRBJ1-1, with D hard to call. The CDR3 sequence is 14 residues long. The germline V and J ends were trimmed by 7 bases and 3 bases, with 15 bases remaining between them. The germline gives CDR1 ENHRY, CDR2 SYGVKD. The CDR3 region has the DNA TGTGCCATCACCCTACAAATTATGGACACTGAAGCTTTCTTT. Encoded protein: CAITLQIMDTEAFF.

This clonotype was picked up many times. V and J are TRBV2 and TRBJ2-1; TRBD2 matches at 16 bases. The CDR3 extends over 16 amino acids. Germline values: CDR1 SNHLY, CDR2 FYNNEI. V shed 4 bases, J shed 6 bases, and the junction held 3 bases outside the gene matches. The CDR3, as DNA: TGTGCCAGCAGTGTGGGGACTAGCGGGAGGGTCAATGAGCAGTTCTTC. Translated, it gives CASSVGTSGRVNEQFF.

This clonotype was detected many times. V gene TRBV7-2 combines with J gene TRBJ2-7, with TRBD2 matching 8 bases. Germline trimming cut 1 base from V and 2 bases from J; bases unmatched to any gene: 7. The CDR3 has 16 residues. Per the germline V gene, CDR1 is SGHTA and CDR2 is FQGNSA. The CDR3 loop is CASSLVTGGVPYEQYF. Here the CDR3 DNA reads TGTGCCAGCAGCTTAGTGACGGGAGGGGTCCCCTACGAGCAGTACTTC.

This clonotype was recorded many times. The rearrangement uses TRBV20-1 and TRBJ2-3, with TRBD1 matching over 7 bases. This CDR3 has 15 residues. The germline V gene encodes CDR1 DFQATT and CDR2 SNEGSKA (reference sequence). Trimming at V came to 6 bases and at J to 2 bases, leaving 11 bases not matched to a gene. The CDR3 protein is CSAPRQGLITDTQYF. The CDR3 nucleotides are TGCAGTGCACCCAGACAGGGATTAATCACAGATACGCAGTATTTT.

There are a few counts of this clonotype. The V and J genes are TRBV28 and TRBJ2-7, with 9 bases fitting TRBD1. CDR3 length equals 14 residues. Per the germline V gene, CDR1 is MDHEN and CDR2 is SYDVKM. V shed 2 bases and J 7 bases; nucleotides not matched to a gene: 6. DNA of the CDR3: TGTGCCAGCAGTTTACCGACAGGGGGTAGAGAGCAGTACTTC. It translates to CASSLPTGGREQYF.

This clonotype has at least ten counts. This rearrangement joins TRBV5-1 to TRBJ2-3; D is unresolved. Germline-derived CDR1 and CDR2 are SGHRS and YFSETQ. V lost 3 bases to trimming and J lost 3 bases, with 11 bases between them. CDR3 length equals 14 residues. The CDR3 sequence: CASSYGSQTDTQYF. CDR3 sequence (DNA): TGCGCCAGCAGCTATGGGTCCCAAACAGATACGCAGTATTTT.

This clonotype has more than one count but fewer than ten. The chain combines TRBV30 with TRBJ2-5, with D perhaps given as TRBD1 or TRBD2 (6 bases each). V was clipped by 1 base and J by 2 bases, with 8 bases between them. Germline values: CDR1 GTSNPN, CDR2 SVGIG (reference sequence). The CDR3 runs to 13 residues. CDR3 region: CAWSGRGQETQYF. Written as DNA, the CDR3 is TGTGCCTGGAGTGGGAGGGGGCAAGAGACCCAGTACTTC.

The chain has TRBV7-2 and TRBJ2-1; perhaps TRBD2 as D (5 bases). Germline-derived CDR1 and CDR2 are SGHTA and FQGNSA. V was shortened by 4 bases and J by 0 bases, with 10 bases between the two germline ends. The CDR3 contains 15 residues. DNA for the CDR3: TGTGCCAGCAGCTCAGCGGAAAGCTCCTACAATGAGCAGTTCTTC. This gives the protein CASSSAESSYNEQFF. Combining the CDR3 with reference TRBV7-2 and TRBJ2-1 gives the whole variable domain GAGVSQSPSNKVTEKGKDVELRCDPISGHTALYWYRQSLGQGLEFLIYFQGNSAPDKSGLPSDRFSAERTGGSVSTLTIQRTQQEDSAVYLCASSSAESSYNEQFFGPGTRLTVL.

This clonotype appeared a few times. CDR3 sequence reads: CASREQGYTEAFF. The CDR3 DNA is TGTGCCAGCAGGGAACAGGGGTACACTGAAGCTTTCTTT. The gene calls are TRBV6-2 or TRBV6-3 and TRBJ1-1; 7 bases agree with TRBD1. The junction had 4 bases not matched to a gene; V was cut back by 6 bases and J by 3 bases. CDR1 is MNHEY, CDR2 SVGEGT, per germline. The CDR3 is 13 amino acids.

This clonotype was detected many times. The chain couples TRBV28 to TRBJ2-4; tentative D call: TRBD1 (6 bases). The CDR3 has 18 amino acids. Deletions cut 4 bases from V and 3 bases from J, with 22 bases between. Germline V gene data show CDR1 as MDHEN and CDR2 as SYDVKM. CDR3 DNA: TGTGCCAGCAGTTCCCTCATCCGGACAGAGTTTTACAAAAACATTCAGTACTTC. Translating it yields CASSSLIRTEFYKNIQYF.

This clonotype has a count of ten or more. This chain uses TRBV28 with TRBJ2-3; D gene unclear. The J call may be in error: the DNA end matches TRBJ2-5 better. The CDR3 runs to 14 residues. Germline V gene lookup returns CDR1 MDHEN and CDR2 SYDVKM. This CDR3 reads CASSFSLFGETQYF. CDR3 DNA sequence: TGTGCCAGCAGTTTCTCCCTTTTTGGGGAGACCCAGTACTTC.

On this clonotype itself: A junction boundary mismatches the germline segment, possibly from a read error. The V call is TRBV5-1, the J call TRBJ2-7, with a possible D match to TRBD2 (6 bases). Germline CDR1 SGHRS, CDR2 YFSETQ. CDR3 length: 15 amino acids. CDR3 in DNA: TGTGCCAGCAGCTTATACGGGGGAGGCCTCGGGGAGCAGTACTTC. Protein sequence: CASSLYGGGLGEQYF.

This clonotype was seen at least ten times. The rearrangement joins TRBV20-1 to TRBJ2-7, with D possibly TRBD2 on 5 matching bases. Per the germline V gene, CDR1 is DFQATT and CDR2 is SNEGSKA (reference sequence). V gave up 2 bases and J gave up 12 bases, with 20 bases separating them. The CDR3 length is 13 residues. In DNA form, the CDR3 reads TGCAGTGCTAGAACCCGGGAAAGCGGTCGGCGGTACTTC. Its translation: CSARTRESGRRYF.

This clonotype has a count of ten or more. The chain has TRBV12-3 or TRBV12-4 and TRBJ2-1; D not resolved. The CDR3 sequence is 15 residues long. The V end was cut by 3 bases, the J end by 2 bases, with 11 bases between. The CDR3 sequence: CASSFPGSPYNEQFF. CDR3 bases: TGTGCCAGCAGTTTCCCGGGTAGTCCCTACAATGAGCAGTTCTTC.

This sequence joins TRBV28 and TRBJ2-7; 7 bases are a match to TRBD2. Germline CDR1 reads MDHEN; CDR2 reads SYDVKM. The V gene end was trimmed by 5 bases and the J gene end by 2 bases; junction bases not matched to a gene: 9. The CDR3 loop spans 15 amino acids. The CDR3 bases are TGTGCCAGCAGTCTCCCCACGGGAGGCGCCTACGAGCAGTACTTC. Protein sequence: CASSLPTGGAYEQYF. Variable domain in full (rest from reference TRBV28 and TRBJ2-7): DVKVTQSSRYLVKRTGEKVFLECVQDMDHENMFWYRQDPGLGLRLIYFSYDVKMKEKGDIPEGYSVSREKKERFSLILESASTNQTSMYLCASSLPTGGAYEQYFGPGTRLTVT.